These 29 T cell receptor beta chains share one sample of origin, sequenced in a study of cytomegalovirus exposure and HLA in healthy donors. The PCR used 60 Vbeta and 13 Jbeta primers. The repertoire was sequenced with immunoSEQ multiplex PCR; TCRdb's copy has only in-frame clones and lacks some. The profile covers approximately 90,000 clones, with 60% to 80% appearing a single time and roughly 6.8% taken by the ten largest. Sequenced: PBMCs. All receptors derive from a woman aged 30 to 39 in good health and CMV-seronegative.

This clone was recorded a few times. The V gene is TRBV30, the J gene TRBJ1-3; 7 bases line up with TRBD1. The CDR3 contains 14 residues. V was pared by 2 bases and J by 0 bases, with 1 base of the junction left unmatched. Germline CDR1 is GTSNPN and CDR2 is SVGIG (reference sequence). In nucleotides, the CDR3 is TGTGCCTGGAGTCCAGGGGGCTCTGGAAACACCATATATTTT. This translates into CAWSPGGSGNTIYF.

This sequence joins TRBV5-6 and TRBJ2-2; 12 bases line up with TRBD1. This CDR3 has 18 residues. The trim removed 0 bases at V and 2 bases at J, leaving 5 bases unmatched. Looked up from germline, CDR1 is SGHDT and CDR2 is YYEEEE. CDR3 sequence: CASSLGGQGAPNTGELFF. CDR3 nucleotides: TGTGCCAGCAGCTTGGGGGGACAGGGGGCGCCTAACACCGGGGAGCTGTTTTTT.

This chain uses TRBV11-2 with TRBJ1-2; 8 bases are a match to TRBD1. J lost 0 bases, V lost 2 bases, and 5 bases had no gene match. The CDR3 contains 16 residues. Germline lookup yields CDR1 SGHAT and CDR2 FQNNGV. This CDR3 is CASSLLSGQANYGYTF. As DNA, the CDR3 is TGTGCCAGCAGCTTACTTTCGGGACAGGCTAACTATGGCTACACCTTC.

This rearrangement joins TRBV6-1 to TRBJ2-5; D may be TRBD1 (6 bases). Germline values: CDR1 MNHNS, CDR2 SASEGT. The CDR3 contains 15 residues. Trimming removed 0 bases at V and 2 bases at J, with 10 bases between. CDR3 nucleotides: TGTGCCAGCAGTGAAGCGGAAGGACAGCAAGAGACCCAGTACTTC. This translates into CASSEAEGQQETQYF.

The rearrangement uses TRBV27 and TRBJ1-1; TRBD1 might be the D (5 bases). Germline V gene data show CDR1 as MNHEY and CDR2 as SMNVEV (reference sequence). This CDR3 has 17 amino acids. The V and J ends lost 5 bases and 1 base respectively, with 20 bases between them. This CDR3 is CASSEAGLPWRNTEAFF. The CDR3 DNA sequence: TGTGCCAGCAGTGAGGCGGGACTCCCCTGGAGGAACACTGAAGCTTTCTTT.

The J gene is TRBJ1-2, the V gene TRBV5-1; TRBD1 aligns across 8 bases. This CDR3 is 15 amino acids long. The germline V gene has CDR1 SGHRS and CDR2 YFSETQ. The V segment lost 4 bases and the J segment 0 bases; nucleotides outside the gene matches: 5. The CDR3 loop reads CASSRDRGSNYGYTF. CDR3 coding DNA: TGCGCCAGCAGCCGTGACAGGGGCTCTAACTATGGCTACACCTTC.

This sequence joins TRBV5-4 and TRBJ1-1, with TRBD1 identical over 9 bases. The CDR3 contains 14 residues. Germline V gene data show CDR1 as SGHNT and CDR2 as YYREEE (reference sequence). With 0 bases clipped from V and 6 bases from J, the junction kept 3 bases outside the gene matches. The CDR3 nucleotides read TGTGCCAGCAGCTTGGGGGACAGGGCGGCTGAAGCTTTCTTT. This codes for CASSLGDRAAEAFF.

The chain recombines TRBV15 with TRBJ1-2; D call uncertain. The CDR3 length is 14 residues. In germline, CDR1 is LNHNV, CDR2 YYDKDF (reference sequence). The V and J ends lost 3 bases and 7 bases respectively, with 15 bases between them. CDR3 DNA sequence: TGTGCCACCAGCAGCGCCGGAGGGTGGGCTGGCTACACCTTC. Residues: CATSSAGGWAGYTF.

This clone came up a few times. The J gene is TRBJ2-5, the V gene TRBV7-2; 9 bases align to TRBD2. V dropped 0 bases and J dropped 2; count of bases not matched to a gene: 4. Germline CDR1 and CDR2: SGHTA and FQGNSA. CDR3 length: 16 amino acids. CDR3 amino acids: CASSLARLAGQETQYF. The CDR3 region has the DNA TGTGCCAGCAGCTTAGCGAGGCTAGCGGGGCAAGAGACCCAGTACTTC.

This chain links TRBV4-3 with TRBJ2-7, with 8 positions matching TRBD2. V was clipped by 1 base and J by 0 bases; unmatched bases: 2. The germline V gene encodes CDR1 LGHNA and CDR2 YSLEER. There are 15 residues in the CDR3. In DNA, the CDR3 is TGCGCCAGCAGCCAAGTTGGGACTAGCTCCTACGAGCAGTACTTC. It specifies CASSQVGTSSYEQYF.

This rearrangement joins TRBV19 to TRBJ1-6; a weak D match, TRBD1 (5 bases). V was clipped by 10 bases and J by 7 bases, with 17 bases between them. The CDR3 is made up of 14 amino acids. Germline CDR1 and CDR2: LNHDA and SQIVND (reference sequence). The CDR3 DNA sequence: TGTGCCACTCGCGGAAGGGGCAGCAATTCACCCCTCCACTTT. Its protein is CATRGRGSNSPLHF. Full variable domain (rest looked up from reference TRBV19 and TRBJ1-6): DGGITQSPKYLFRKEGQNVTLSCEQNLNHDAMYWYRQDPGQGLRLIYYSQIVNDFQKGDIAEGYSVSREKKESFPLTVTSAQKNPTAFYLCATRGRGSNSPLHFGNGTRLTVT.

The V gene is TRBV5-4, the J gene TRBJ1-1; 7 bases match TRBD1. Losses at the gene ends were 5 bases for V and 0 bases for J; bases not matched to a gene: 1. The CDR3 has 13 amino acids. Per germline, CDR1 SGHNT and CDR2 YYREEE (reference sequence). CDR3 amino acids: CASSGQVNTEAFF. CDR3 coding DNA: TGTGCCAGCAGTGGACAGGTGAACACTGAAGCTTTCTTT. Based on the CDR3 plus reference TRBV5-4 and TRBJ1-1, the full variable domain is ETGVTQSPTHLIKTRGQQVTLRCSSQSGHNTVSWYQQALGQGPQFIFQYYREEENGRGNFPPRFSGLQFPNYSSELNVNALELDDSALYLCASSGQVNTEAFFGQGTRLTVV.

Here the CDR3 reads CASSLGPPQDIQYF. The DNA for the CDR3 is TGTGCCAGCAGTTTAGGGCCGCCCCAGGACATTCAGTACTTC. The chain links TRBV28 to TRBJ2-4; D remains unclear. Germline V CDR1 and CDR2: MDHEN, SYDVKM. V was clipped by 2 bases and J by 8 bases, with 13 bases between them. The CDR3 spans 14 residues.

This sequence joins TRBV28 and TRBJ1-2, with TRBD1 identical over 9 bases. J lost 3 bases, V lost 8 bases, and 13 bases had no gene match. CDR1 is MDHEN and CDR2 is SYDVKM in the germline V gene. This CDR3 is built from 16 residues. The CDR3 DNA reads TGTGCCAGCGGATCGGGACAGGGACGATTTGACTATGGCTACACCTTC. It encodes CASGSGQGRFDYGYTF.

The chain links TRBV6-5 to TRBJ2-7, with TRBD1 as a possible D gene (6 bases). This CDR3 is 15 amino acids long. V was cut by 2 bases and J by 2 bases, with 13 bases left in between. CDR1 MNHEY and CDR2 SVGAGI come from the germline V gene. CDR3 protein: CASSYAGTLTYEQYF. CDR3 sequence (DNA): TGTGCCAGCAGTTACGCCGGGACACTGACCTACGAGCAGTACTTC.

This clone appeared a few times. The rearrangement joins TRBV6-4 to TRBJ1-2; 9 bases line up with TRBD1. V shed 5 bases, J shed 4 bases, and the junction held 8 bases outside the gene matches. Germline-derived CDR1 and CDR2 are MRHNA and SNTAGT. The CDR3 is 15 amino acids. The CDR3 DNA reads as TGTGCCAGCAGTCGACAGGGGGATCGTCCCTATGGCTACACCTTC. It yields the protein CASSRQGDRPYGYTF.

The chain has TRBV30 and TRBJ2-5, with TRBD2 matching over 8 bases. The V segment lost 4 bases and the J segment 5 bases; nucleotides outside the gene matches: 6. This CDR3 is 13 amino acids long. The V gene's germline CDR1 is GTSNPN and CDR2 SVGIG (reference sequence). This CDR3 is CAWNRLARETQYF. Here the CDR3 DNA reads TGTGCCTGGAATCGACTAGCGAGGGAGACCCAGTACTTC.

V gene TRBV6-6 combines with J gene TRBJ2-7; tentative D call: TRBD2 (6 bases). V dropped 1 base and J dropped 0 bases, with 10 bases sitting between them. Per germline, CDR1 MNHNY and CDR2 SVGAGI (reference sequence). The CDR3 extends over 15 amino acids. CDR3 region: CASSYWDSRSYEQYF. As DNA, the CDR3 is TGTGCCAGCAGTTACTGGGACTCCCGCTCCTACGAGCAGTACTTC.

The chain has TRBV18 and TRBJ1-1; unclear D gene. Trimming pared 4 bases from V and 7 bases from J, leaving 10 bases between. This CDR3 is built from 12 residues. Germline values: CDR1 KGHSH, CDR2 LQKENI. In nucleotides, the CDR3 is TGTGCCAGCTCACAGTCGGAGGGTGAAGCTTTCTTT. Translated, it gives CASSQSEGEAFF.

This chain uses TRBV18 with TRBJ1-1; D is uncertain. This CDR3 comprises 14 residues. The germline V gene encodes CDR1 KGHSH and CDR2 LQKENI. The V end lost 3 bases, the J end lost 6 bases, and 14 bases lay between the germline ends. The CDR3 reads CASSPGRGTPEAFF. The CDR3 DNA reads TGTGCCAGCTCACCCGGGCGGGGAACTCCTGAAGCTTTCTTT.

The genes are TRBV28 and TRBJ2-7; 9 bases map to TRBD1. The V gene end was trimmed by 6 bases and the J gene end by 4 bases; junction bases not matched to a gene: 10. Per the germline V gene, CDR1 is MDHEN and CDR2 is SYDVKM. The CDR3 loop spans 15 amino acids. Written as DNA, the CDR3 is TGTGCCAGCAGCACCCCGGGACAGGGCAGATACGAGCAGTACTTC. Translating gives CASSTPGQGRYEQYF.

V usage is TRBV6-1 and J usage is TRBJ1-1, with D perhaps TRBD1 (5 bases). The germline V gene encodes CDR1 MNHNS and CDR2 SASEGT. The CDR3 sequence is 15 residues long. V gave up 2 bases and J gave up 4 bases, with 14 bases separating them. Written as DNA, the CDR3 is TGTGCCAGCAGTGAACAGCCGGGGGGTGCCACTGAAGCTTTCTTT. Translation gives CASSEQPGGATEAFF.

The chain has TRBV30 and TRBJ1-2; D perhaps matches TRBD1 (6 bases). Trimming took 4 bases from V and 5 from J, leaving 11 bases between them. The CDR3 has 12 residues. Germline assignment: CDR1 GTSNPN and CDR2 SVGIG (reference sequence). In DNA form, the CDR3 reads TGTGCCTGGATGAGGGGGGGTTATGGCTACACCTTC. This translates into CAWMRGGYGYTF.

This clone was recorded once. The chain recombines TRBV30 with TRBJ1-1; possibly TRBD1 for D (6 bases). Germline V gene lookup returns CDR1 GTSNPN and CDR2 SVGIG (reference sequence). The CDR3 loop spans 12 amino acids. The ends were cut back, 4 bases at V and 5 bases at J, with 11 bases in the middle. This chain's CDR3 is CAWNQGWTEAFF. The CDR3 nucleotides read TGTGCCTGGAACCAGGGGTGGACTGAAGCTTTCTTT.

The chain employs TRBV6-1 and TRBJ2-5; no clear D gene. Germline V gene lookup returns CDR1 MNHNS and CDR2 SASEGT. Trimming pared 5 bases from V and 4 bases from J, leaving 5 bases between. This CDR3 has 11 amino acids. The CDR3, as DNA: TGTGCCAGCAGTCCCCTAGAGACCCAGTACTTC. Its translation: CASSPLETQYF.

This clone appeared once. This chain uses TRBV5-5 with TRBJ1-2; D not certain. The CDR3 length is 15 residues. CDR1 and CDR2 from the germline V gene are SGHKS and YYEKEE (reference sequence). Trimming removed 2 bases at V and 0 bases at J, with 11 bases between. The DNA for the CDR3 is TGTGCCAGCAGCTTAATGTCGTCAGCTAACTATGGCTACACCTTC. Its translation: CASSLMSSANYGYTF.

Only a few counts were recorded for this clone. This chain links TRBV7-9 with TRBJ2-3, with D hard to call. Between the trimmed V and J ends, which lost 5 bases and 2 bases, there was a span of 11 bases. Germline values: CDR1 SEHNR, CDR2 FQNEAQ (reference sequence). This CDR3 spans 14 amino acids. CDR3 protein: CASSPTFSTDTQYF. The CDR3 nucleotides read TGTGCCAGCAGCCCTACCTTTTCCACAGATACGCAGTATTTT. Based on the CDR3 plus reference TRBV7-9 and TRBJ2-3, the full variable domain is DTGVSQNPRHKITKRGQNVTFRCDPISEHNRLYWYRQTLGQGPEFLTYFQNEAQLEKSRLLSDRFSAERPKGSFSTLEIQRTEQGDSAMYLCASSPTFSTDTQYFGPGTRLTVL.

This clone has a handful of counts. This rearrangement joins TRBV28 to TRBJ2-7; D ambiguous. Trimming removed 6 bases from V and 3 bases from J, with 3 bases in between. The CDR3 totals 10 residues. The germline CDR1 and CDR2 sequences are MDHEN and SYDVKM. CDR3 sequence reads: CASSHYEQYF. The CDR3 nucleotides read TGTGCCAGCAGCCACTACGAGCAGTACTTC.

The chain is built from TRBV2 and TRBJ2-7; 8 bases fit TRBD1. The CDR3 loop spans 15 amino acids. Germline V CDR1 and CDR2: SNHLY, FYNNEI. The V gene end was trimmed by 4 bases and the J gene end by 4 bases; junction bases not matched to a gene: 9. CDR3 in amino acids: CASSVGAGGVYEQYF. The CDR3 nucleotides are TGTGCCAGCAGTGTAGGTGCAGGGGGCGTGTACGAGCAGTACTTC.